The 11 T cell receptor beta chains below were found in one sample sequenced in a study of cytomegalovirus exposure and HLA in healthy donors. Primers for the PCR totalled 60 Vbeta and 13 Jbeta. Produced via immunoSEQ multiplex PCR; TCRdb's table is partial and in-frame only. Here the sample spans about 110,000 clones, 82% being singletons. Sequencing used PBMCs. Source of these receptors: a woman aged 18-35 years in good health and CMV-seronegative.

J is TRBJ2-7 and V is TRBV28; 12 bases agree with TRBD2. The CDR3 is 14 amino acids. CDR1 MDHEN and CDR2 SYDVKM come from the germline V gene. V shed 6 bases and J 9 bases; nucleotides not matched to a gene: 9. The DNA of the CDR3 is TGTGCCAGCAGGGCGACTAGCGGGAGATTGGTGCAGTACTTC. It encodes CASRATSGRLVQYF.

V is TRBV7-2 and J is TRBJ2-7; maybe TRBD1 (6 bases). This CDR3 spans 14 amino acids. V lost 5 bases to trimming and J lost 2 bases, with 13 bases between them. Per the germline V gene, CDR1 is SGHTA and CDR2 is FQGNSA. This chain's CDR3 is CASSQGKVPYEQYF. The CDR3 DNA sequence: TGTGCCAGCAGCCAGGGGAAGGTGCCCTACGAGCAGTACTTC.

CDR3 nucleotides: TGTGCCAGCAGCCCTAAGGGACAGAGCTACGAGCAGTACGTC. Its protein product is CASSPKGQSYEQYV. The chain employs TRBV28 and TRBJ2-7; 7 bases map to TRBD1. The CDR3 is 14 amino acids. V shed 6 bases and J 3 bases; nucleotides not matched to a gene: 8. CDR1 and CDR2 (germline): MDHEN, SYDVKM.

As concerns this clone: The junction departs from germline at one end; a sequencing error may be responsible. The chain is built from TRBV9 and TRBJ2-1; a possible D gene is TRBD2 (6 bases). This CDR3 is built from 15 residues. CDR1 SGDLS and CDR2 YYNGEE come from the germline V gene. The CDR3 sequence: CASSLRGDSNNEQFF. As DNA, the CDR3 is TGTGCCAGCAGCCTCAGAGGGGACTCCAACAATGAGCAGTTCTTC.

The J gene is TRBJ1-1, the V gene TRBV2; 9 bases align to TRBD1. Trimming took 6 bases from V and 4 from J; bases not matched to a gene: 6. Per the germline V gene, CDR1 is SNHLY and CDR2 is FYNNEI. The CDR3 has 14 residues. The chain's CDR3 is CASRGDRVGTEAFF. For the CDR3, the DNA is TGTGCCAGCAGAGGGGACAGGGTAGGCACTGAAGCTTTCTTT.

The chain couples TRBV11-3 to TRBJ2-2, with a possible D match to TRBD1 (5 bases). The germline V and J ends were trimmed by 0 bases and 1 base, with 9 bases remaining between them. CDR1 and CDR2 from the germline V gene are SGHNT and YENEEA. The CDR3 covers 16 residues. The CDR3 bases are TGTGCCAGCAGCTTAGACGCAGGGTTGAACACCGGGGAGCTGTTTTTT. Its protein product is CASSLDAGLNTGELFF. The full variable domain, rest sourced from reference TRBV11-3 and TRBJ2-2, is EAGVVQSPRYKIIEKKQPVAFWCNPISGHNTLYWYLQNLGQGPELLIRYENEEAVDDSQLPKDRFSAERLKGVDSTLKIQPAELGDSAVYLCASSLDAGLNTGELFFGEGSRLTVL.

In its sample, this clone was seen once. The chain has TRBV28 and TRBJ1-4, with TRBD1 as a possible D gene (5 bases). The CDR3 spans 16 residues. Trimming shortened V by 2 bases and J by 4 bases, and 14 bases separated the two germline ends. Looked up from germline, CDR1 is MDHEN and CDR2 is SYDVKM. The CDR3 sequence is CASSLGEWGVNEKLFF. CDR3 nucleotide sequence: TGTGCCAGCAGTTTAGGCGAATGGGGGGTTAATGAAAAACTGTTTTTT.

This clone was found a few times. V is TRBV6-1 and J is TRBJ1-1; possibly TRBD1 for D (5 bases). Germline CDR1 MNHNS, CDR2 SASEGT. This CDR3 has 15 amino acids. V dropped 1 base and J dropped 3 bases, with 12 bases sitting between them. CDR3 protein: CASSEGAGVDTEAFF. The DNA for the CDR3 is TGTGCCAGCAGTGAAGGGGCGGGGGTCGACACTGAAGCTTTCTTT.

The chain carries TRBV6-1 and TRBJ2-7; maybe TRBD1 (5 bases). Trimming pared 1 base from V and 0 bases from J, leaving 13 bases between. The CDR3 covers 16 residues. The germline V gene encodes CDR1 MNHNS and CDR2 SASEGT. The CDR3 here is CASSEEVGASSYEQYF. The DNA of the CDR3 is TGTGCCAGCAGTGAAGAGGTAGGGGCTAGCTCCTACGAGCAGTACTTC.

V is TRBV19 and J is TRBJ2-5; weak D call: TRBD2 (5 bases). Trimming took off 1 base at V and 4 bases at J, with 7 bases between the two ends. CDR3 size: 13 residues. Germline CDR1 is LNHDA and CDR2 is SQIVND (reference sequence). The CDR3 spells CASSIGGRETQYF. CDR3 in DNA: TGTGCCAGTAGTATAGGAGGGAGAGAGACCCAGTACTTC.

The chain combines TRBV6-5 with TRBJ1-1; D might be TRBD1 (6 bases). The V end was cut by 5 bases, the J end by 4 bases, with 8 bases between. This CDR3 comprises 12 residues. The germline V gene encodes CDR1 MNHEY and CDR2 SVGAGI. CDR3 in DNA: TGTGCCAGCAGTCCAGGGGCCACTGAAGCTTTCTTT. Translated: CASSPGATEAFF.